Listed below are T cell receptor beta chains from one sample, sequenced in a study of blood T cell repertoires in COVID-19. Clones were sequenced by immunoSEQ multiplex PCR, and TCRdb holds only the in-frame ones, with some missing. The table shows around 130,000 clones, with approximately 81% occurring only once. Sequenced input: peripheral blood. The receptors stem from a man in his sixties with acute or convalescent COVID-19. CDR3s include the opening cysteine and the closing phenylalanine or tryptophan. A D gene is named only where the DNA matches it firmly. Clone size is not always given. Where it is, it says once, few, many or a class for expanded clones.

j_gene,len,v_gene,abundance,d_gene,CDR3aa,CDR3nt
TRBJ1-5,16,TRBV5-5,-,-,CASSLVAGYSNQPQHF,TGTGCCAGCAGCCTCGTAGCGGGGTATAGCAATCAGCCCCAGCATTTT
TRBJ2-7,13,TRBV5-1,-,-,CASSASPGDEQYF,TGCGCCAGCAGCGCCTCCCCCGGAGACGAGCAGTACTTC
TRBJ2-4,15,TRBV6-5,-,TRBD1,CASSTRQGAKNIQYF,TGTGCCAGCAGTACTCGACAGGGGGCTAAAAACATTCAGTACTTC
TRBJ1-1,16,TRBV6-2/TRBV6-3,few,-,CASSTLRTVMNTEAFF,TGTGCCAGCAGTACGCTACGGACAGTAATGAACACTGAAGCTTTCTTT
TRBJ2-3,13,TRBV4-3,-,-,CASSQVSGDTQYF,TGCGCCAGCAGCCAAGTGAGTGGAGATACGCAGTATTTT
TRBJ2-7,16,TRBV11-2,-,TRBD1,CASSLEQGATAYEQYF,TGTGCCAGCAGCTTAGAGCAGGGGGCCACCGCCTACGAGCAGTACTTC
TRBJ2-7,15,TRBV3-1/TRBV3-2,-,-,CASSREGVRGDEQYF,TGTGCCAGCAGCCGGGAGGGGGTAAGAGGGGACGAGCAGTACTTC
TRBJ2-3,16,TRBV18,-,TRBD2,CASSPLSGRSADTQYF,TGTGCCAGCTCACCGCTTAGCGGGAGAAGTGCAGATACGCAGTATTTT
TRBJ2-5,15,TRBV19,-,-,CASSINPVEQETQYF,TGTGCCAGTAGTATAAATCCGGTGGAGCAGGAGACCCAGTACTTC
TRBJ1-6,15,TRBV6-6,-,TRBD1,CASSLPGTAFSPLHF,TGTGCCAGCAGCCTCCCTGGGACAGCTTTTTCACCCCTCCACTTT
TRBJ2-5,13,TRBV6-5,-,-,CASSYRGQETQYF,TGTGCCAGCAGTTACAGGGGGCAAGAGACCCAGTACTTC
TRBJ1-5,14,TRBV5-5,-,-,CASSLGSGWQPQHF,TGTGCCAGCAGCTTGGGGTCAGGGTGGCAGCCCCAGCATTTT
TRBJ2-1,15,TRBV7-3,-,-,CASSLSGAPYNEQFF,TGTGCCAGCAGCCTTAGCGGAGCACCATACAATGAGCAGTTCTTC
TRBJ2-1,12,TRBV7-2,-,-,CASSTTGYEQFF,TGTGCCAGCAGCACCACAGGGTATGAGCAGTTCTTC
TRBJ2-7,17,TRBV2,-,TRBD1,CASSEGQGTRIRYEQYF,TGTGCCAGCAGTGAGGGACAGGGGACTAGGATCCGCTACGAGCAGTACTTC
TRBJ2-7,19,TRBV7-9,few,TRBD2,CASSAPKGGLAGGDYEQYF,TGTGCCAGCAGCGCCCCGAAGGGGGGACTAGCGGGAGGGGACTACGAGCAGTACTTC
TRBJ2-2,16,TRBV7-3,-,TRBD2,CASSPRGGRGTGELFF,TGTGCCAGCAGCCCACGAGGCGGGAGAGGCACCGGGGAGCTGTTTTTT
TRBJ2-7,14,TRBV6-2/TRBV6-3,-,-,CASSLPTPTYEQYF,TGTGCCAGCAGTTTGCCGACACCTACCTACGAGCAGTACTTC
TRBJ2-6,14,TRBV6-6,-,-,CASRTGGGANVLTF,TGTGCCAGCAGAACCGGCGGTGGGGCCAACGTCCTGACTTTC
TRBJ2-1,14,TRBV3-1/TRBV3-2,-,-,CASSQVQGNNEQFF,TGTGCCAGCAGCCAAGTCCAGGGTAACAATGAGCAGTTCTTC
TRBJ2-7,15,TRBV15,-,-,CATSREPSESYEQYF,TGTGCCACCAGCAGAGAACCTAGTGAATCCTACGAGCAGTACTTC
TRBJ2-2,12,TRBV24-1,-,-,CATSRAPGELFF,TGTGCCACCAGTCGAGCTCCCGGGGAGCTGTTTTTT
TRBJ2-7,15,TRBV18,-,TRBD2,CASSPEGAGGYEQYF,TGTGCCAGCTCCCCTGAAGGAGCGGGAGGATACGAGCAGTACTTC
TRBJ2-1,13,TRBV29-1,-,TRBD2,CSVNSGSHNEQFF,TGCAGCGTTAATAGCGGGAGCCACAATGAGCAGTTCTTC
TRBJ2-2,16,TRBV5-1,-,TRBD1,CASSPTGQGGTGELFF,TGCGCCAGCAGCCCCACGGGACAGGGGGGCACCGGGGAGCTGTTTTTT
TRBJ2-5,16,TRBV28,-,TRBD2,CASSGARLAGAETQYF,TGTGCCAGCAGCGGCGCGCGACTAGCGGGAGCAGAGACCCAGTACTTC
TRBJ1-3,14,TRBV2,few,-,CASSEWTDGNTIYF,TGTGCCAGCAGTGAATGGACAGACGGAAACACCATATATTTT
TRBJ2-2,16,TRBV24-1,few,TRBD1,CATSDTGQGTTGELFF,TGTGCCACCAGTGATACCGGACAGGGGACCACCGGGGAGCTGTTTTTT
TRBJ2-5,15,TRBV7-7,-,TRBD2,CASSPSGTIQETQYF,TGTGCTAGCAGCCCTAGCGGGACCATCCAAGAGACCCAGTACTTC
TRBJ1-5,15,TRBV30,-,-,CAWSTPGGSNQPQHF,TGTGCCTGGAGTACCCCCGGGGGTAGCAATCAGCCCCAGCATTTT
TRBJ2-7,15,TRBV7-2,-,-,CASSTLGGASYEQYF,TGTGCCAGCAGCACCCTCGGAGGAGCTAGCTACGAGCAGTACTTC
TRBJ2-5,16,TRBV5-1,-,TRBD1,CASSYPDTGGFETQYF,TGCGCCAGCAGCTACCCGGACACAGGGGGCTTTGAGACCCAGTACTTC
TRBJ2-7,15,TRBV7-7,-,TRBD2,CASSSGLAGAHEQYF,TGTGCCAGCAGCTCCGGACTAGCGGGAGCCCACGAGCAGTACTTC
TRBJ2-1,15,TRBV27,-,TRBD1,CASSLWDRRDNEQFF,TGTGCCAGCAGTTTATGGGACAGACGAGACAATGAGCAGTTCTTC
TRBJ1-5,13,TRBV19,once,TRBD1,CATLGTGYQPQHF,TGTGCCACCCTCGGGACAGGCTATCAGCCCCAGCATTTT
TRBJ2-7,17,TRBV18,-,-,CASSPIHRGAGSYEQYF,TGTGCCAGCTCACCAATCCACAGGGGCGCGGGGTCCTACGAGCAGTACTTC
TRBJ2-3,11,TRBV14,-,-,CASSAGDTQYF,TGTGCCAGCAGCGCGGGAGATACGCAGTATTTT
TRBJ2-5,10,TRBV2,-,-,CASRRETQYF,TGTGCCAGCCGGAGGGAGACCCAGTACTTC
TRBJ2-5,16,TRBV7-2,-,-,CASSSQGAGGQETQYF,TGTGCCAGCAGCTCCCAGGGGGCGGGAGGGCAGGAGACCCAGTACTTC
TRBJ1-5,15,TRBV24-1,-,-,CATSDARRGGETQHF,TGTGCCACCAGTGATGCCCGGCGGGGGGGGGAGACCCAGCATTTT
TRBJ1-2,14,TRBV7-2,-,-,CASSLVGRDYGYTF,TGTGCCAGCAGCTTAGTGGGGCGCGACTATGGCTACACCTTC
TRBJ2-1,14,TRBV7-3,-,TRBD2,CASSLTGGPNEQFF,TGTGCCAGCAGCTTGACGGGAGGGCCTAATGAGCAGTTCTTC
TRBJ2-2,12,TRBV9,few,-,CASGGGAGELFF,TGTGCCAGCGGTGGGGGCGCCGGGGAGCTGTTTTTT
TRBJ2-5,14,TRBV6-6,-,-,CASSSFRGSETQYF,TGTGCCAGCAGTTCCTTTCGCGGATCAGAGACCCAGTACTTC
TRBJ1-3,14,TRBV9,-,-,CASSPRASPGTIYF,TGTGCCAGCAGCCCTAGAGCCTCCCCTGGCACCATATATTTT